The 13 T cell receptor beta chains presented below share a single source sample, sequenced in a study of T cell repertoires in aging, cancer and after chemotherapy. Amplification of TCR beta used genomic DNA extracted from peripheral blood. A mixed TRB-A/B primer pool amplified rearranged TRB by multiplex touch-down PCR. TCRdb ran MiXCR on the multiplex PCR reads and lists one entry per CDR3 protein. The data show some 2,000 distinct CDR3 sequences, under 40% seen once. Sequences were obtained from blood. These receptors all come from a human donor with a solid tumor.

By share, this clonotype counts as large (0.1 to 1%). The rearrangement uses TRBV5-6 and TRBJ1-6; D may be TRBD1 (6 bases). V shed 0 bases and J shed 8 bases, with 12 bases lying between them. The CDR3 is made up of 15 amino acids. Germline V gene sequence: CDR1 SGHDT, CDR2 YYEEEE. The CDR3 sequence: CASSLGGGKDSPLHF. CDR3 sequence (DNA): TGTGCCAGCAGCTTGGGGGGGGGCAAGGATTCACCCCTCCACTTT.

This clonotype has only a few counts. This chain links TRBV7-2 with TRBJ1-1, with D unresolved. The CDR3 covers 13 residues. The V gene's germline CDR1 is SGHTA and CDR2 FQGNSA. Trimming took off 7 bases at V and 2 bases at J, with 11 bases between the two ends. The CDR3 is CASTLTVNTEAFF. CDR3 DNA sequence: TGTGCCAGCACCCTAACCGTTAACACTGAAGCTTTCTTT.

The V and J genes are TRBV7-9 and TRBJ2-7, with TRBD2 identical over 12 bases. J was trimmed by 6 bases and V by 6 bases; bases with no gene match: 6. CDR3 length: 14 residues. Germline V gene sequence: CDR1 SEHNR, CDR2 FQNEAQ (reference sequence). The CDR3 here is CASSLAGGPAEQYF. The DNA of the CDR3 is TGTGCCAGCAGTCTAGCGGGAGGGCCGGCCGAGCAGTACTTC.

The chain links TRBV19 to TRBJ2-5, with 7 bases that match TRBD1. This CDR3 has 15 amino acids. The J segment lost 4 bases and the V segment lost 6 bases, leaving 11 bases of the junction unmatched. The germline V gene has CDR1 LNHDA and CDR2 SQIVND (reference sequence). CDR3: CASSPEIGGPETQYF. CDR3 nucleotide sequence: TGTGCCAGTAGCCCTGAAATAGGGGGCCCAGAGACCCAGTACTTC.

The chain uses TRBV5-1 and TRBJ2-2, with D perhaps matching TRBD2 (6 bases). The germline V and J ends were trimmed by 0 bases and 6 bases, with 6 bases remaining between them. Germline V gives CDR1 SGHRS, CDR2 YFSETQ. CDR3 length: 13 amino acids. The CDR3 sequence is CASSLASAGELFF. The CDR3 region has the DNA TGCGCCAGCAGCTTGGCTAGCGCCGGGGAGCTGTTTTTT. Variable domain in full (rest from reference TRBV5-1 and TRBJ2-2): KAGVTQTPRYLIKTRGQQVTLSCSPISGHRSVSWYQQTPGQGLQFLFEYFSETQRNKGNFPGRFSGRQFSNSRSEMNVSTLELGDSALYLCASSLASAGELFFGEGSRLTVL.

This clonotype is large. The chain links TRBV6-5 to TRBJ1-1; no firm D call. Germline lookup yields CDR1 MNHEY and CDR2 SVGAGI. The CDR3 has 15 amino acids. Between the trimmed V and J ends, which lost 0 bases and 3 bases, there was a span of 11 bases. CDR3 residues: CASSYSRVWDTEAFF. CDR3 DNA: TGTGCCAGCAGTTACTCACGGGTTTGGGACACTGAAGCTTTCTTT.

The chain has TRBV19 and TRBJ2-5; no clear D gene. The CDR3 runs to 12 residues. Germline loops: CDR1 LNHDA, CDR2 SQIVND (reference sequence). The germline V and J ends were trimmed by 4 bases and 5 bases, with 8 bases remaining between them. CDR3 sequence reads: CASSNTVETQYF. The CDR3 coding sequence is TGTGCCAGTAGTAATACAGTGGAGACCCAGTACTTC.

This chain connects TRBV30 to TRBJ2-2; 7 nucleotides line up with TRBD2. From germline, CDR1 is GTSNPN and CDR2 SVGIG (reference sequence). The CDR3 covers 14 residues. V trimming: 8 bases; J trimming: 2 bases; junction bases outside the gene matches: 8. CDR3 amino acids: CARTRLANTGELFF. The CDR3 coding sequence is TGTGCCCGGACTCGACTAGCAAACACCGGGGAGCTGTTTTTT.

In this sample, this clonotype is medium-sized (0.01 to 0.1%). This chain links TRBV5-6 with TRBJ2-7, with 10 bases lining up with TRBD1. The CDR3 is 16 residues long. J gave up 6 bases and V 1 base, and 10 bases lay outside the gene matches. Germline V CDR1 and CDR2: SGHDT, YYEEEE. Here the CDR3 reads CASSLRPGQGLGEQYF. Here the CDR3 DNA reads TGTGCCAGCAGCTTGAGGCCGGGACAGGGGTTAGGCGAGCAGTACTTC.

By share, this clonotype ranks as medium-sized (0.01 to 0.1%). The rearrangement links TRBV6-1 to TRBJ2-3; TRBD2 matches 13 bases. CDR1 and CDR2 from the germline V gene are MNHNS and SASEGT. This CDR3 comprises 16 residues. V gave up 6 bases and J gave up 4 bases; unmatched junction bases: 7. CDR3 residues: CASRQLAGGPADTQYF. As DNA, the CDR3 is TGTGCCAGCAGGCAACTAGCGGGAGGGCCGGCAGATACGCAGTATTTT.

The sample holds a few counts of this clonotype. The gene calls are TRBV19 and TRBJ2-5; the D gene is possibly TRBD1 (6 bases). V lost 1 base to trimming and J lost 4 bases, with 13 bases between them. Germline-derived CDR1 and CDR2 are LNHDA and SQIVND (reference sequence). The CDR3 runs 15 residues. CDR3 protein: CASSIATRRGETQYF. The CDR3 coding sequence is TGTGCCAGTAGTATAGCGACGCGCAGGGGAGAGACCCAGTACTTC.

This chain links TRBV19 with TRBJ2-1; 9 positions agree with TRBD2. In germline, CDR1 is LNHDA, CDR2 SQIVND (reference sequence). The CDR3 is 17 residues long. V lost 3 bases, J lost 0 bases, and 6 bases stayed unmatched. The CDR3 here is CASSIGTSWSSYNEQFF. The CDR3 DNA is TGTGCCAGTAGTATTGGGACTAGCTGGAGCTCCTACAATGAGCAGTTCTTC.

The gene calls are TRBV12-3 or TRBV12-4 and TRBJ2-2, with D tentatively TRBD2 (6 bases). V was clipped by 5 bases and J by 7 bases, with 14 bases between them. This CDR3 spans 14 amino acids. As DNA, the CDR3 is TGTGCCAGCAGTCCGGGGGTGAGTGGCGGGGAGCTGTTTTTT. It specifies CASSPGVSGGELFF.